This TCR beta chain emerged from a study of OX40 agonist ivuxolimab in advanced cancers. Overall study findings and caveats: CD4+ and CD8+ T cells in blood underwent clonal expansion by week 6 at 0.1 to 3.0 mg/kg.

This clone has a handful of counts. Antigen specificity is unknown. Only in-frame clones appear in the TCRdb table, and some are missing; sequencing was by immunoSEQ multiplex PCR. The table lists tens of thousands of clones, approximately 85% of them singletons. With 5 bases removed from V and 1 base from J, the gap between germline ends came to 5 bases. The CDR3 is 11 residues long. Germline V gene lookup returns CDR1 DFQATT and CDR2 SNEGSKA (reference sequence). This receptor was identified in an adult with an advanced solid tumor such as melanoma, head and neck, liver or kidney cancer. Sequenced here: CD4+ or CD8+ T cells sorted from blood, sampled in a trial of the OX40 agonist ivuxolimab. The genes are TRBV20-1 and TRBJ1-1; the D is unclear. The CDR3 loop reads CSAPENTEAFF. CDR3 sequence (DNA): TGCAGTGCTCCTGAGAACACTGAAGCTTTCTTT.